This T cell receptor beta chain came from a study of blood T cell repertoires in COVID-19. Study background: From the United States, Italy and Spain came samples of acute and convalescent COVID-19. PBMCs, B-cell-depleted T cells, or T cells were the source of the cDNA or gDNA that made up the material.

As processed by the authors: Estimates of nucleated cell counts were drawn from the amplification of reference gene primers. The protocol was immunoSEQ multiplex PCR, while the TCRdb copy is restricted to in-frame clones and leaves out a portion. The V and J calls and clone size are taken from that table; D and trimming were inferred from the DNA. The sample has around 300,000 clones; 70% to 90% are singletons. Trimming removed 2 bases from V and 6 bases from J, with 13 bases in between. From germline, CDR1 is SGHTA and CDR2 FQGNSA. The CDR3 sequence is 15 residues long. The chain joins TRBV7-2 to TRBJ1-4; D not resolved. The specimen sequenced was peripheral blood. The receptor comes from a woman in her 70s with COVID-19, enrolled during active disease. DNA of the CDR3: TGTGCCAGCAGCTTATATTACAGCCCGTATGAAAAACTGTTTTTT. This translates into CASSLYYSPYEKLFF.